The table lists the clone carrying this T cell receptor beta chain with many counts. Using RNA transcripts as the source, TCR beta CDR3 regions were amplified. The TCR CDR3 was amplified in a first-round RT-PCR using the HTBI primer set. TCRdb re-called the multiplex PCR reads with MiXCR, one entry per CDR3 protein. This repertoire shows around 440,000 distinct CDR3 sequences, 15% to 18% found once; its top ten account for approximately 7.5%. The CDR3 is made up of 12 amino acids. V lost 6 bases, J lost 6 bases, and 13 bases lay in between. Germline V gene lookup returns CDR1 DFQATT and CDR2 SNEGSKA (reference sequence). These data come from a study of T cells in Graves' hyperthyroidism and ophthalmopathy.

The TCR originated in a woman between 18 and 29 years old with Graves' hyperthyroidism. The sequenced sample consisted of blood. The V and J genes are TRBV20-1 and TRBJ2-3; D unclear. CDR3: CSATVDPDTQYF. Written as DNA, the CDR3 is TGCAGTGCGACTGTCGATCCGGATACGCAGTATTTT.